A single sample is the source of the 5 T cell receptor beta chains below, sequenced in a study of blood T cell repertoires in COVID-19. TCRdb keeps only in-frame clones here, not all; method: immunoSEQ multiplex PCR. The repertoire includes 310,000 or so clones, 86% of them detected once, and about 1.7% sits in the top ten. Specimen: peripheral blood. These receptors came from a woman in her fifties or sixties with acute or convalescent COVID-19.

This rearrangement joins TRBV6-4 to TRBJ1-4; 8 bases match TRBD1. CDR1 and CDR2 from the germline V gene are MRHNA and SNTAGT. CDR3 length equals 15 residues. Trimming at V came to 3 bases and at J to 6 bases, leaving 6 bases not matched to a gene. The CDR3 DNA follows: TGTGCCAGCAGTGAATCGGCAGGGGGCGATGAAAAACTGTTTTTT. Translation: CASSESAGGDEKLFF.

The chain employs TRBV9 and TRBJ2-3, with 12 bases lining up with TRBD2. The CDR3 runs 16 residues. The trim removed 3 bases at V and 5 bases at J, leaving 7 bases unmatched. Germline-derived CDR1 and CDR2 are SGDLS and YYNGEE. In nucleotides, the CDR3 is TGTGCCAGCAGCGCGAGACTAGCGGGAGAAAAAGATACGCAGTATTTT. The encoded protein is CASSARLAGEKDTQYF.

This chain uses TRBV5-4 with TRBJ2-6; 9 bases are a match to TRBD1. Germline loops: CDR1 SGHNT, CDR2 YYREEE (reference sequence). V shed 3 bases and J 0 bases; nucleotides not matched to a gene: 1. The CDR3 consists of 16 residues. The CDR3 sequence: CASSSDRGSGANVLTF. In nucleotides, the CDR3 is TGTGCCAGCAGCTCGGACAGGGGCTCTGGGGCCAACGTCCTGACTTTC.

The J gene is TRBJ1-6, the V gene TRBV4-1; no clear D. The CDR3 has 16 amino acids. Per the germline V gene, CDR1 is MGHRA and CDR2 is YSYEKL. The V and J ends lost 0 bases and 0 bases respectively, with 6 bases between them. CDR3 loop: CASSQEGSSYNSPLHF. The CDR3 DNA follows: TGCGCCAGCAGCCAAGAGGGGAGCTCCTATAATTCACCCCTCCACTTT.

This chain connects TRBV4-1 to TRBJ2-1, with 9 bases lining up with TRBD2. This CDR3 region has 19 residues. The trim removed 0 bases at V and 0 bases at J, leaving 9 bases unmatched. Germline CDR1 reads MGHRA; CDR2 reads YSYEKL. CDR3 bases: TGCGCCAGCAGCCAAGAAGTGTTTAGCGGGAGTTTCTCCTACAATGAGCAGTTCTTC. Translated, it gives CASSQEVFSGSFSYNEQFF.